Shown below are 5 T cell receptor beta chains from a single sample sequenced in a study of blood T cells in healthy people across ages. Sample-barcoded 5' priming and a J-beta primer mix drove a second PCR of 7 to 11 cycles. TCRdb re-derived calls from the 5' RACE reads in MiXCR, one entry per CDR3 protein. There are approximately 820,000 distinct CDR3 sequences in the sample; 40% to 50% occur only once, and around 21% lies in the top ten. Sequencing was done on a sample of blood. The receptors shown here come from a man in his fifties or sixties in good health.

This clonotype was seen a handful of times. The chain is built from TRBV12-3 or TRBV12-4 and TRBJ1-2; D uncertain. V was cut by 2 bases and J by 2 bases, with 12 bases left in between. The CDR3 is 15 residues long. The CDR3 region is CASSLNWAFNYGYTF. The CDR3 bases are TGTGCCAGCAGTTTAAATTGGGCCTTCAACTATGGCTACACCTTC.

V gene TRBV7-3 combines with J gene TRBJ1-4; a weak D match, TRBD1 (6 bases). Trimming took off 10 bases at V and 4 bases at J, with 19 bases between the two ends. The length of the CDR3 is 15 residues. Germline-derived CDR1 and CDR2 are SGHTA and FQGTGA. CDR3 coding DNA: TGTGCCACTCCCCTGGCGGGGGCGAGTAATGAAAAACTGTTTTTT. Encoded protein: CATPLAGASNEKLFF.

The chain has TRBV29-1 and TRBJ2-1; D perhaps matches TRBD1 (6 bases). Germline V lookup: CDR1 SQVTM, CDR2 ANQGSEA. Trimming left V 3 bases short and J 8 bases short, with 17 bases between. The CDR3 runs 14 residues. The CDR3 sequence is CSVDRGLGGDEQFF. The CDR3 bases are TGCAGCGTTGACCGGGGCCTTGGGGGCGATGAGCAGTTCTTC.

The DNA of the CDR3 is TGTGCTAGTACCCAGGTACGAGGGGACTACGAGCAGTACTTC. Its protein is CASTQVRGDYEQYF. The genes are TRBV12-5 and TRBJ2-7, with D possibly being TRBD1 or TRBD2 (5 bases each). Trimming stripped 8 bases from V and 3 bases from J, with 17 bases between. This CDR3 region has 14 residues. The germline gives CDR1 LGHNT, CDR2 FRNRAP.

This clonotype was detected a few times. V gene TRBV9 combines with J gene TRBJ2-1; 7 positions agree with TRBD1. The CDR3 spans 13 residues. The V and J ends lost 3 bases and 7 bases, in that order; junction bases with no gene match: 4. Germline V gene lookup returns CDR1 SGDLS and CDR2 YYNGEE. CDR3 DNA: TGTGCCAGCAGCGCCGACAGGGAGAATGAGCAGTTCTTC. Amino acid sequence: CASSADRENEQFF.